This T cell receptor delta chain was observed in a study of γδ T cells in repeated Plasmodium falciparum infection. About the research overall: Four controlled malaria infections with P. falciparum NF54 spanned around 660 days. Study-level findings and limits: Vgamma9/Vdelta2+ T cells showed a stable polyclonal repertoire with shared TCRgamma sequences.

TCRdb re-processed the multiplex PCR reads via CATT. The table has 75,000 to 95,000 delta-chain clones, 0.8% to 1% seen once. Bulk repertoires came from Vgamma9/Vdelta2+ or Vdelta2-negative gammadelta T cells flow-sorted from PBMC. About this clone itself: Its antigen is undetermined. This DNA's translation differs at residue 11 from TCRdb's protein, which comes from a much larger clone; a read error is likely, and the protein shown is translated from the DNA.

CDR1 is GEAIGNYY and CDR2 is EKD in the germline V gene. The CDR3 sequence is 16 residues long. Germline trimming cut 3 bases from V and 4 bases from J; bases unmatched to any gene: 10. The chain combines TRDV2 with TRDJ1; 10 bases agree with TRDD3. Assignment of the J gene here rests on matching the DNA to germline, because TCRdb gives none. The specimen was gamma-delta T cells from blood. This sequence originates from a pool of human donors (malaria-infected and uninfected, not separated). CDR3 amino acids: CACDPLGDKYIDKLIF. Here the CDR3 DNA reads TGTGCCTGTGACCCTCTGGGGGATAAGTACATCGATAAACTCATCTTT.